The clone carrying this TCR delta chain has only a few counts. TCRdb used CATT to re-call clones from the RT-PCR reads. The sample contains some 12,000 delta-chain clones, less than 50% of which appear only once. The data were taken from a study of gamma-delta T cells after stem cell transplantation. CDR3 length equals 17 residues. Germline assignment: CDR1 TVYSNPD and CDR2 GDNSRS (reference sequence). The J segment lost 0 bases and the V segment lost 0 bases, leaving 12 bases of the junction unmatched. The rearrangement links TRDV3 to TRDJ1; 8 bases align to TRDD3. This receptor was identified in a human donor. It is not recorded whose cells these are; they may come from a transplant donor. The specimen sequenced was gamma-delta T cells. DNA of the CDR3: TGTGCCTTTAGCCCATACTGGGGGTCCTGCTACACCGATAAACTCATCTTT. Translation gives CAFSPYWGSCYTDKLIF.